Included here is one TCR beta chain sequence, with context. These data come from a study of blood T cell repertoires in COVID-19. The germline CDR1 and CDR2 sequences are MNHEY and SMNVEV (reference sequence). CDR3 length: 13 amino acids. Trimming shortened V by 3 bases and J by 4 bases, and 10 bases separated the two germline ends. Measured with immunoSEQ multiplex PCR; TCRdb has only the in-frame clones, and not every one. The table records a few hundred thousand clones, around 90% of them present only once. The V gene is TRBV27, the J gene TRBJ2-7; no clear D. The receptor was isolated from a woman aged 60-75 years in a cohort exposed to, infected with or recovered from COVID-19 (not recorded which). Material for sequencing was PBMCs or T cells enriched from blood (not recorded which). In DNA, the CDR3 is TGTGCCAGCAGTTTTGGGCCGGAATACGAGCAGTACTTC. This translates into CASSFGPEYEQYF.